This paragraph covers one T cell receptor (beta chain) sequence. CDR3-region Arm-PCR and iRepertoire HTBI primers produced the TCR beta libraries. Source study methods: Spanning all samples, the identified segments comprised 60 to 70 TRBV and about 15 TRBJ. TCRdb re-called the multiplex PCR reads with MiXCR, one entry per CDR3 protein. TCRdb's processing, not the study's, gives the V and J calls here. The repertoire holds 400,000 to 500,000 distinct CDR3 sequences, less than 25% seen once, with 7% to 9.5% in the top ten. Time point given: persistent/refractory GD, antithyroid drugs over 5 years with positive TRAb. Isolated PBMC RNA provided the starting material for the TCR library. The data are from a study of regulatory T cells in long-lasting Graves disease. The V gene's germline CDR1 is SGDLS and CDR2 YYNGEE. The CDR3 has 16 residues. V was clipped by 4 bases and J by 0 bases, with 14 bases between them.

The clonotype was recovered from a female donor with Graves disease. The specimen comprised peripheral blood mononuclear cells (PBMCs), sampled when the disease was refractory, from a patient treated with antithyroid drugs. This sequence joins TRBV9 and TRBJ1-3, with D tentatively TRBD1 (5 bases). The CDR3 sequence is CASSSDSGTSGNTIYF. CDR3 DNA sequence: TGTGCCAGCAGCTCCGATAGTGGGACCTCTGGAAACACCATATATTTT. Together with reference TRBV9 and TRBJ1-3, the CDR3 gives the full variable domain: DSGVTQTPKHLITATGQRVTLRCSPRSGDLSVYWYQQSLDQGLQFLIQYYNGEERAKGNILERFSAQQFPDLHSELNLSSLELGDSALYFCASSSDSGTSGNTIYFGEGSWLTVV.